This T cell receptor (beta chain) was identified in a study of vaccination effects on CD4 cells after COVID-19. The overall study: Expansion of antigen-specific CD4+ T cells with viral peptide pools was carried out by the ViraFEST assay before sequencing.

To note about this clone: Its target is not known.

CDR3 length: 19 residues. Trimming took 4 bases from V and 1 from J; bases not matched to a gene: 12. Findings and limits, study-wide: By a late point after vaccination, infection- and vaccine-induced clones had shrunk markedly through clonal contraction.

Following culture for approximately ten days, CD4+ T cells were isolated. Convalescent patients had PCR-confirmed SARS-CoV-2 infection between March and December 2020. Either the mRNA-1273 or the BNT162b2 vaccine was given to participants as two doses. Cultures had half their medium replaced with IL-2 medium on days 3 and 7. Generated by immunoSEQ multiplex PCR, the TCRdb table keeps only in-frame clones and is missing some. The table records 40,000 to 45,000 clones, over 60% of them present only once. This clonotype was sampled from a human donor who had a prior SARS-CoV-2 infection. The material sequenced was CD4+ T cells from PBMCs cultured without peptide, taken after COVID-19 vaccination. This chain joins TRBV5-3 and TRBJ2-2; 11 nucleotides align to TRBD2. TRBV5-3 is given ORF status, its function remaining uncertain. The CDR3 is CARSSKPGLADQNTGELFF. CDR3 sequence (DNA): TGTGCCAGAAGCAGTAAACCGGGACTAGCGGATCAGAACACCGGGGAGCTGTTTTTT.